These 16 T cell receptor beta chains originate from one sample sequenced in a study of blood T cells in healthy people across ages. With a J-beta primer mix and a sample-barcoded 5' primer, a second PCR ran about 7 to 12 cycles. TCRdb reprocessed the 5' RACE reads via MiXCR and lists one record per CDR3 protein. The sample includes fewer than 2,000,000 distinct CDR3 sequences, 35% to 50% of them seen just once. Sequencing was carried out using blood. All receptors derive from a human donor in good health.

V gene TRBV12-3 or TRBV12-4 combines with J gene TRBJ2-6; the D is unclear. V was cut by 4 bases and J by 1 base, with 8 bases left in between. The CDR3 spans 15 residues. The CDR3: CASSYRFSGANVLTF. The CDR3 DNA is TGTGCCAGCAGTTACAGATTTTCTGGGGCCAACGTCCTGACTTTC.

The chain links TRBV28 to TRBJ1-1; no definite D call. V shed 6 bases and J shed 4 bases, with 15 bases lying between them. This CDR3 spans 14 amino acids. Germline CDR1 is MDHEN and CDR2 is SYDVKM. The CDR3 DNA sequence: TGTGCCAGCAGCCCCCGGGCGGACCTCACTGAAGCTTTCTTT. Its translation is CASSPRADLTEAFF.

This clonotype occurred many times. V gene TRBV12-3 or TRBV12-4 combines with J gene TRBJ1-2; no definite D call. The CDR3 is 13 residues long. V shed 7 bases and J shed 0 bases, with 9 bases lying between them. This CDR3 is CASTQAPNYGYTF. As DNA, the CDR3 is TGTGCCAGCACCCAGGCACCTAACTATGGCTACACCTTC.

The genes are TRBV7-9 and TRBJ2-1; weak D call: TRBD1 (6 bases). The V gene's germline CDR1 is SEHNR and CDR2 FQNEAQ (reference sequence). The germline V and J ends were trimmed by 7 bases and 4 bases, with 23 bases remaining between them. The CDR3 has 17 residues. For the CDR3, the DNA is TGTGCCAGCACCCTGGTGGGTTCTCCGCAGGGGTACAATGAGCAGTTCTTC. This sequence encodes CASTLVGSPQGYNEQFF.

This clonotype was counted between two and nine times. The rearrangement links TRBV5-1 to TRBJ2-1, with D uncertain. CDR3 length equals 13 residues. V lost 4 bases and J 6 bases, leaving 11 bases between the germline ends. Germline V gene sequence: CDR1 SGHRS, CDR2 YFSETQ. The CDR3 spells CASSPLPGNEQFF. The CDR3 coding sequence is TGCGCCAGCAGCCCCCTTCCTGGCAATGAGCAGTTCTTC.

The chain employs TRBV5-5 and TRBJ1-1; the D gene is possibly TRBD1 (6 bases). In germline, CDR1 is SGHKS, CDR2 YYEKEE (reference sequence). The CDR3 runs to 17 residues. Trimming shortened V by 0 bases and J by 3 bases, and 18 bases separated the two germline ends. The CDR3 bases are TGTGCCAGCAGCTTGGGCCTCCGAGGGGGGGACTACACTGAAGCTTTCTTT. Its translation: CASSLGLRGGDYTEAFF. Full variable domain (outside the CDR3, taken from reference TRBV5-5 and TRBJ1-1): DAGVTQSPTHLIKTRGQQVTLRCSPISGHKSVSWYQQVLGQGPQFIFQYYEKEERGRGNFPDRFSARQFPNYSSELNVNALLLGDSALYLCASSLGLRGGDYTEAFFGQGTRLTVV.

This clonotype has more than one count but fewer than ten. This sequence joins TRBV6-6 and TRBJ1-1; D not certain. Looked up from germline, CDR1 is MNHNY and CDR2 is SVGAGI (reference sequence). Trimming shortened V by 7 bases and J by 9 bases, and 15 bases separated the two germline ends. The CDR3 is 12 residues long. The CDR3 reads CASTESGYQAFF. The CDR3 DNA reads TGTGCCAGCACCGAGTCGGGGTACCAAGCTTTCTTT.

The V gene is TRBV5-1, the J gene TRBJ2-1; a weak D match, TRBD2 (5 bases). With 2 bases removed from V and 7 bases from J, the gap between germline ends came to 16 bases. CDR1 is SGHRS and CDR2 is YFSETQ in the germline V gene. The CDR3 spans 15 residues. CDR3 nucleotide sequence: TGCGCCAGCAGCTTCCGGGAACCCTGGGGAAATGAGCAGTTCTTC. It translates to CASSFREPWGNEQFF.

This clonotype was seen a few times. The CDR3 sequence is CASSFSRVETQYF. The CDR3 nucleotides are TGTGCCAGCAGTTTTAGCAGGGTTGAGACCCAGTACTTC. This chain joins TRBV12-3 or TRBV12-4 and TRBJ2-5; tentative D call: TRBD1 (5 bases). V gave up 3 bases and J gave up 5 bases, with 10 bases separating them. The CDR3 is 13 amino acids.

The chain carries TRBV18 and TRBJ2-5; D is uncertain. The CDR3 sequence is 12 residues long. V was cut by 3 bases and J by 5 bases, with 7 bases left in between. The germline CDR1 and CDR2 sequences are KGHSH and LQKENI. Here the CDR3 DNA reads TGTGCCAGCTCACCGGAAGTGGAGACCCAGTACTTC. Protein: CASSPEVETQYF.

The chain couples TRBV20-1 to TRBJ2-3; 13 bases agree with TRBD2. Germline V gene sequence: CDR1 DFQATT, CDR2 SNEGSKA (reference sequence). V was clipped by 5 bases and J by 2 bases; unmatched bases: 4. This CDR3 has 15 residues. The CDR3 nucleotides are TGCAGTGCTTGGACTAGCGGGGGTCCCACAGATACGCAGTATTTT. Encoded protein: CSAWTSGGPTDTQYF.

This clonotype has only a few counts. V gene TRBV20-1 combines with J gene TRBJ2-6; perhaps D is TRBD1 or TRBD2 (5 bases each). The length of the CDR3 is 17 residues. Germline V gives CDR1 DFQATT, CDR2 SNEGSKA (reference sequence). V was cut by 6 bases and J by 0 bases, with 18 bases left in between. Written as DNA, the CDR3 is TGCAGTGCCCAAACGGGGCAGGTGCCCTCTGGGGCCAACGTCCTGACTTTC. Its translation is CSAQTGQVPSGANVLTF.

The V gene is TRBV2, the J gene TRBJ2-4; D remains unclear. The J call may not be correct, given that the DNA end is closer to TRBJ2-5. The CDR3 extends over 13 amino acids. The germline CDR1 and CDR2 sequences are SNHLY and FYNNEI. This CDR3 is CASSDSEWETQYF. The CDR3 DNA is TGTGCCAGCAGTGATTCGGAGTGGGAGACCCAGTACTTC.

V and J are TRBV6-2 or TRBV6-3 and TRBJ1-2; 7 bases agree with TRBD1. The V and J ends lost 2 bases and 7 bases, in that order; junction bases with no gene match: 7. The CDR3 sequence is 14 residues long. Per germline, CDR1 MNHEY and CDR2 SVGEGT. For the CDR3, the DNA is TGTGCCAGCAGTTACGTACGACAGGGCGGTGGCTACACCTTC. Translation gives CASSYVRQGGGYTF.

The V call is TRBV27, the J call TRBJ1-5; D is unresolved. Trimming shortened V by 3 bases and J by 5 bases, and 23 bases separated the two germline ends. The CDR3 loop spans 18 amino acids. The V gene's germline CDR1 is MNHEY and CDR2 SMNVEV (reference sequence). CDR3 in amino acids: CASSFLSSIQIGDQPQHF. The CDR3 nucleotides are TGTGCCAGCAGTTTCCTCTCCTCCATTCAAATAGGAGATCAGCCCCAGCATTTT.

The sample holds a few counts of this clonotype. CDR3 bases: TGCGCCAGCAGCCAGGGGACAGGGACGAACATTCAGTACTTC. Protein sequence: CASSQGTGTNIQYF. This chain links TRBV4-3 with TRBJ2-4; TRBD1 agrees at 9 bases. The V and J ends lost 3 bases and 7 bases, in that order; junction bases with no gene match: 4. The germline V gene has CDR1 LGHNA and CDR2 YSLEER. The CDR3 consists of 14 residues.